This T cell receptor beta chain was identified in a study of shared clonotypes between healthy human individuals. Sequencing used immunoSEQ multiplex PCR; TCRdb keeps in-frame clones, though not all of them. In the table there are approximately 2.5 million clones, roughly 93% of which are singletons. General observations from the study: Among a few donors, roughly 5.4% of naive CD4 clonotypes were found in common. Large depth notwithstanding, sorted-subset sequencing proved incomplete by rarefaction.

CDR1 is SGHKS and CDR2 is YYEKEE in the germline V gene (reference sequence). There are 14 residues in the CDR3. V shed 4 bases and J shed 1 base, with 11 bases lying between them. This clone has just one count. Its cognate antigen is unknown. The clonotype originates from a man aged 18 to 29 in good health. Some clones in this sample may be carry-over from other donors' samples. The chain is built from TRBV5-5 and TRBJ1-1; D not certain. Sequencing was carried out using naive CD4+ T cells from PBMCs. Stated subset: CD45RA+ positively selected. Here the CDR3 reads CASSRVLTNTEAFF. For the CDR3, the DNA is TGTGCCAGCAGCCGGGTCCTAACGAACACTGAAGCTTTCTTT.